The 8 T cell receptor beta chains given below trace back to one sample, sequenced in a study of T cell responses to AZD1222 COVID-19 vaccine. Data came from immunoSEQ multiplex PCR; TCRdb stores just in-frame clones and leaves some out. Of 150,000 to 160,000 clones listed, 88% are singletons. Sample: peripheral blood, taken on day 0 of AZD1222 vaccination. Receptors were obtained from an adult in good health.

V usage is TRBV6-5 and J usage is TRBJ1-3; TRBD1 matches 7 bases. Unmatched junction bases numbered 6, after V lost 7 bases and J lost 3 bases. CDR1 and CDR2 (germline): MNHEY, SVGAGI. This CDR3 is built from 14 residues. The CDR3 sequence: CASMRQGSGNTIYF. In DNA form, the CDR3 reads TGTGCCAGCATGAGACAGGGTAGTGGAAACACCATATATTTT.

V is TRBV4-1 and J is TRBJ1-3; no reliable D call. Between the trimmed V and J ends, which lost 1 base and 0 bases, there was a span of 4 bases. Germline CDR1 MGHRA, CDR2 YSYEKL. This CDR3 comprises 14 residues. The CDR3 region has the DNA TGCGCCAGCAGCCAAGCTGCCTCTGGAAACACCATATATTTT. Its translation: CASSQAASGNTIYF.

The CDR3 bases are TGTGCCACCCGCTATGGACAGGATAATTCACCCCTCCACTTT. It specifies CATRYGQDNSPLHF. The chain joins TRBV27 to TRBJ1-6; 7 positions match TRBD1. Germline V CDR1 and CDR2: MNHEY, SMNVEV (reference sequence). J was trimmed by 5 bases and V by 10 bases; bases with no gene match: 8. The CDR3 is 14 amino acids.

This clone was found once. This chain links TRBV11-1 with TRBJ2-1, with 8 bases matching TRBD1. The CDR3 totals 16 residues. Germline lookup yields CDR1 SGHAT and CDR2 FQDESV (reference sequence). Trimming removed 5 bases from V and 4 bases from J; junction bases left unmatched: 10. CDR3 sequence reads: CASSPSPGQVYNEQFF. The DNA of the CDR3 is TGTGCCAGCAGCCCCAGTCCGGGACAGGTTTACAATGAGCAGTTCTTC.

V and J are TRBV4-1 and TRBJ2-1; 8 bases match TRBD2. CDR3 length: 16 residues. CDR1 MGHRA and CDR2 YSYEKL come from the germline V gene. The trim removed 0 bases at V and 2 bases at J, leaving 3 bases unmatched. In DNA form, the CDR3 reads TGCGCCAGCAGCCAAGATGGGCGGGGGGCCTACAATGAGCAGTTCTTC. It is translated as CASSQDGRGAYNEQFF.

The CDR3 DNA reads as TGTGCCAGCAGTTTCGGGAATAACTATGGCTACACCTTC. It specifies CASSFGNNYGYTF. The chain has TRBV12-3 or TRBV12-4 and TRBJ1-2; D is ambiguous. V was pared by 3 bases and J by 1 base, with 6 bases between. This CDR3 has 13 amino acids.

The chain has TRBV11-2 and TRBJ1-2; D gene unclear. Trimming removed 5 bases at V and 8 bases at J, with 9 bases between. There are 11 residues in the CDR3. Germline CDR1 reads SGHAT; CDR2 reads FQNNGV. As DNA, the CDR3 is TGTGCCAGCAGCAGGGAGTACGGCTACACCTTC. Its protein product is CASSREYGYTF.

Details on this clone: One junction end disagrees with the germline gene, perhaps due to a read error. The chain employs TRBV5-6 and TRBJ1-2, with 7 bases fitting TRBD1. The CDR3 consists of 12 residues. From germline, CDR1 is SGHDT and CDR2 YYEEEE. This CDR3 reads CASSLQTGSNVW. CDR3 nucleotide sequence: TGTGCCAGCAGCCTACAGACAGGGTCGAATGTATGG.